This T cell receptor (beta chain) was captured in a study of T cells in Graves' hyperthyroidism and ophthalmopathy. Germline values: CDR1 MGHRA, CDR2 YSYEKL. Trimming cost V 1 base and J 7 bases; bases outside gene matches: 6. The length of the CDR3 is 16 residues. This clonotype came up many times. Its target is unknown. The investigators amplified TCR beta CDR3 regions from RNA transcripts. First-round RT-PCR of the TCR CDR3 relied on the HTBI primer set. TCRdb itself ran the multiplex PCR reads through MiXCR, one entry per CDR3 protein. The data show over 450,000 distinct CDR3 sequences, about 15% seen once. The study's findings and limits: Model output signaled ophthalmopathy a median roughly 6.5 months ahead of onset.

The receptor was isolated from a woman aged 18-29 years with Graves' hyperthyroidism. The chain carries TRBV4-1 and TRBJ2-4; 11 bases line up with TRBD2. The sequenced material came from blood. CDR3 in DNA: TGCGCCAGCAGCCAAGTTACTAGCGGGAGACGGAACATTCAGTACTTC. Amino acid sequence: CASSQVTSGRRNIQYF.